This TCR beta chain was identified during a study of blood T cell repertoires in COVID-19 (TCRdb year 2020). Broadly, across the study: The collaborator samples originated in the United States, Italy and Spain and spanned the acute and convalescent phases of COVID-19. The prospective study material was composed of cDNA or gDNA derived from T cells, B-cell-depleted T cells, or PBMCs. The dataset comprised deeply sampled blood TCRbeta repertoires from subjects exposed to, actively infected with, or recovered from COVID-19. A freely available public database, intended as a resource for researchers studying the immune response to SARS-CoV-2, is where the repertoires were released. Samples came from the ongoing ImmuneRACE study (first 160 participants) plus 1,254 subjects from 6 global collaborators. Nearly every sample came with metadata listing a de-identified subject ID, COVID-19 status, age in years and sex. Where available, HLA class I and class II types were taken from metadata supplied by the sample provider and were not determined by assay-based typing. Study-level results and caveats: How much clinical and demographic metadata was included differed by source and by participant, and the metadata was provided uncurated.

The immunoSEQ Assay, a bias-controlled multiplex PCR, was used to amplify TCRbeta CDR3 regions from genomic DNA. On the authors' methods: The number of nucleated cells in each sample was estimated from the amplification of reference gene primers within the assay. To quantify the absolute abundance of each unique TCRbeta CDR3 rearrangement, sequence reads were collapsed and filtered. For each sample, productive Simpson clonality was calculated by taking the square root of Simpson's diversity index across productive rearrangements. TCRdb stores this immuneACCESS table with in-frame sequences only. Part of the clones is absent; in the studies checked, under half of the shortfall reflects unresolved V genes, and no reason is known for the rest. The D gene and trimming were derived from the DNA, and the V and J assignments and clone size from that table. This sample comprises approximately 16,000 clones, roughly 86% of them detected only once. The ten largest clones represent about 12% of the sample.

With respect to this clone: Its antigen is unknown. Base-call qualities are not available, and no considerably larger clone is one nucleotide away.

Each collaborating institution followed its own protocols to collect whole blood in K2EDTA tubes. For TCRbeta analysis, collaborator samples were shipped as frozen whole blood, as isolated PBMCs, or as DNA extracted from either sample type. Counted from cysteine to phenylalanine, this CDR3 has 16 amino acids. Only the CDR3 portion is preserved as DNA: 48 bases, with reading frame beginning at the first base. In the germline V gene (reference sequence), CDR1 corresponds to LNHDA and CDR2 to SQIVND. V gives up 6 bases and J gives up 7 bases, and the segment between their germline ends measures 24 bases.

The source material was peripheral blood. Recombination joined TRBV19 with TRBJ1-2; confidence is insufficient to name the D gene. This TCR came from a human donor in a cohort sampled during active COVID-19. The CDR3 region: CASRTDGGRIFTGYTF. The nucleotides read TGTGCCAGTAGAACGGACGGAGGCCGAATTTTTACTGGCTACACCTTC.